The 7 T cell receptor beta chains below all came from one sample that was sequenced in a study of blood T cell repertoires in COVID-19. Some clones are missing from TCRdb's copy, which holds only in-frame ones; the method was immunoSEQ multiplex PCR. The sample includes approximately 160,000 clones, roughly 80% of them seen just once. Specimen: peripheral blood. The receptor set was obtained from an elderly woman with acute or convalescent COVID-19.

The chain carries TRBV29-1 and TRBJ1-4; a weak D match, TRBD1 (5 bases). Germline V gene data show CDR1 as SQVTM and CDR2 as ANQGSEA. V was cut by 4 bases and J by 0 bases, with 18 bases left in between. The CDR3 spans 17 residues. The CDR3 nucleotides are TGCAGCGTTGGGAACAGTGGGGGGGAATCAACTAATGAAAAACTGTTTTTT. Residues: CSVGNSGGESTNEKLFF.

There are a few counts of this clone. The chain joins TRBV7-9 to TRBJ2-5; D is ambiguous. V was pared by 5 bases and J by 2 bases, with 3 bases between. The CDR3 totals 11 residues. Germline CDR1 reads SEHNR; CDR2 reads FQNEAQ (reference sequence). Here the CDR3 DNA reads TGTGCCAGCAGCCCTCAAGAGACCCAGTACTTC. It is translated as CASSPQETQYF. Based on the CDR3 plus reference TRBV7-9 and TRBJ2-5, the full variable domain is DTGVSQNPRHKITKRGQNVTFRCDPISEHNRLYWYRQTLGQGPEFLTYFQNEAQLEKSRLLSDRFSAERPKGSFSTLEIQRTEQGDSAMYLCASSPQETQYFGPGTRLLVL.

The chain links TRBV7-6 to TRBJ1-6; unclear D gene. V lost 1 base, J lost 10 bases, and 17 bases lay in between. The CDR3 has 16 amino acids. CDR1 SGHVS and CDR2 FNYEAQ come from the germline V gene. CDR3 sequence reads: CASSLVSVGSGSPLHF. For the CDR3, the DNA is TGTGCCAGCAGCTTAGTCTCGGTGGGTTCGGGGTCACCCCTCCACTTT.

This clone has a single count. The chain joins TRBV7-2 to TRBJ2-7, with 10 bases aligning to TRBD1. Germline values: CDR1 SGHTA, CDR2 FQGNSA. Germline trimming cut 5 bases from V and 0 bases from J; bases unmatched to any gene: 4. The CDR3 runs to 15 residues. The CDR3 nucleotides are TGTGCCAGCAGCAGGGGACAGGGGATCTCCTACGAGCAGTACTTC. Protein product: CASSRGQGISYEQYF.

This chain joins TRBV4-2 and TRBJ2-2, with 9 nucleotides matching TRBD2. Per the germline V gene, CDR1 is LGHNA and CDR2 is YNFKEQ. Losses at the gene ends were 0 bases for V and 4 bases for J; bases not matched to a gene: 6. This CDR3 region has 17 residues. This chain's CDR3 is CASSQDAGGRGTGELFF. For the CDR3, the DNA is TGTGCCAGCAGCCAAGATGCGGGGGGGCGTGGCACCGGGGAGCTGTTTTTT.

This chain connects TRBV19 to TRBJ1-5; no reliable D call. This CDR3 contains 14 residues. Germline assignment: CDR1 LNHDA and CDR2 SQIVND (reference sequence). V was clipped by 7 bases and J by 0 bases, with 10 bases between them. DNA for the CDR3: TGTGCCAGTATCGCTCGGGGTAGCAATCAGCCCCAGCATTTT. Its translation is CASIARGSNQPQHF.

The V and J genes are TRBV19 and TRBJ2-1; maybe TRBD2 (6 bases). This CDR3 has 13 residues. The V end was cut by 3 bases, the J end by 7 bases, with 10 bases between. Germline assignment: CDR1 LNHDA and CDR2 SQIVND (reference sequence). The CDR3 DNA is TGTGCCAGTAGTATCTCGACTAGGAATGAGCAGTTCTTC. Protein: CASSISTRNEQFF.